This TCR beta chain comes out of a study of T cell repertoires in cytomegalovirus infection. Study at large: In the study, CMV epitopes included recently identified HLA-C-restricted and well-studied HLA-B-restricted ones. Public TCR beta signatures indicated both CMV infection and matching HLA type.

TCRdb fed the reads into MiXCR, producing one record per CDR3 protein. This sample has fewer than 130,000 distinct CDR3 sequences; roughly 39% occur once, and the top ten carry around 70%. Per the germline V gene, CDR1 is SGHVS and CDR2 is FNYEAQ. CDR3 length equals 11 residues. Deletions cut 8 bases from V and 9 bases from J, with 11 bases between. Notes on this clonotype: Antigen unknown.

Study-level results: Pooled public TCR beta family frequency picked out CMV carriers with the relevant HLA. The study found HLA-C-restricted CMV-specific TCR beta clonotypes dominating the ex vivo response.

The chain joins TRBV7-6 to TRBJ2-1; D possibly corresponds to TRBD2 (6 bases). The material sequenced was CD8+ T cells from cultured PBMCs, taken from culture after CMV antigen stimulation. The TCR originated in a human donor in good health (CMV status not recorded). Some clones in this sample may be carry-over from other donors' samples. This CDR3 is CASSEAGEQFF. CDR3 DNA: TGTGCCAGCTCCGAAGCGGGTGAGCAGTTCTTC.